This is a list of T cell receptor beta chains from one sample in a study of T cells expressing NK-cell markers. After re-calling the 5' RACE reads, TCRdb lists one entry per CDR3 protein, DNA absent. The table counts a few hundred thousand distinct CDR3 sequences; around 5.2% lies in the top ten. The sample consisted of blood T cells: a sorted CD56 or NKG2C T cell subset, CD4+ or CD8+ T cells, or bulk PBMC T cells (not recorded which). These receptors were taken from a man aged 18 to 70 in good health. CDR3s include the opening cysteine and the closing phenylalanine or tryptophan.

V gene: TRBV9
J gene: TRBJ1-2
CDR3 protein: CASSVVCGYTF

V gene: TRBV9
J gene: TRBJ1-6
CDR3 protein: CASSVGTARGSPLHF

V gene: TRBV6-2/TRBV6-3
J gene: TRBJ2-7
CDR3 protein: CASSYSRDGIDYEQYF

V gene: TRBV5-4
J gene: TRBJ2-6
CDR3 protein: CASSPPGGANVLTF

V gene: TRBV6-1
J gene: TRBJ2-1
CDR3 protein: CASSQAGYGNEQFF

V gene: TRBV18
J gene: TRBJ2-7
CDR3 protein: CASSPPGTANYEQYF

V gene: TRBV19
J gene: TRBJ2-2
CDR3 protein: CASSPGFTNTGELFF

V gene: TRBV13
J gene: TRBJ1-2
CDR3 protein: CASRLIGTGDHREYGYTF

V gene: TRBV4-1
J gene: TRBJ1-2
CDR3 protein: CASSHESQGQANYGYTF

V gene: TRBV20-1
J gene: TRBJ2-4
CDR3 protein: CSARDRVAKNIQYF

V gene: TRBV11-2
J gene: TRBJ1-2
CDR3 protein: CASSHQGSYGYTF

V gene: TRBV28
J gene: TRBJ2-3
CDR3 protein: CASSLRSFTDTQYF

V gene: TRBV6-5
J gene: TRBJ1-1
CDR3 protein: CASSRNPLVGLEAFF

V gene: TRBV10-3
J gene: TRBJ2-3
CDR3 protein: CAISLAGFTDTQYF

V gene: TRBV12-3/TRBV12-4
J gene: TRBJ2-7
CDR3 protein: CASTSGQLGSSYEQYF

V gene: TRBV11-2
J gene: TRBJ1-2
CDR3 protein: CASSLGLNYGYTF

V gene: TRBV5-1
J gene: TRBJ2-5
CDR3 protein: CASTNGQLQETQYF

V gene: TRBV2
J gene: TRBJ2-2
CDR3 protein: CASIRDGTGELFF

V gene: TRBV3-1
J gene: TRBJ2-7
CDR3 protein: CASSQDLAGDKYEQYF

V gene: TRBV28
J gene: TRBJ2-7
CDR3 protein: CASRRSSGTVSSYEQYF

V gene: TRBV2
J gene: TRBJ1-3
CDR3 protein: CASSEEAGNTIYF

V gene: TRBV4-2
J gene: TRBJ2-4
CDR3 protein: CASSQETSSAKNIQYF

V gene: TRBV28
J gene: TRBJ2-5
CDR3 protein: CASSPRRQGQETQYF

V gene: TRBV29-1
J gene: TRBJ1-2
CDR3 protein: CSVARDRDIYGYTF

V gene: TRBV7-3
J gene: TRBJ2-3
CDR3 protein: CASSPYRAVKGTDTQYF